These 15 T cell receptor beta chains were sequenced from one sample in a study of T cell changes during pregnancy in multiple sclerosis (dated by TCRdb to the late 2010s). Library preparation employed the immunoSEQ multiplex PCR assay. TCRdb obtained this table from immuneACCESS and retained in-frame rearrangements with V and J assigned. These tables miss some clones; where compared with another copy, unresolved V genes account for less than half of the shortfall, and the remainder is unexplained. Counted in this sample were roughly 47,000 clones; 80% to 90% of them appeared once. The ten most abundant clones make up around 8% of the sample. Specimen: CD8+ T cells from peripheral blood mononuclear cells, collected in the second trimester of pregnancy. The receptors come from a female donor with multiple sclerosis, enrolled in a pregnancy study.

V is TRBV7-9 and J is TRBJ2-1, with 11 bases identical to TRBD2. Germline V gene data show CDR1 as SEHNR and CDR2 as FQNEAQ (reference sequence). Trimming took 11 bases from V and 4 from J; bases not matched to a gene: 7. CDR3 length equals 14 residues. DNA of the CDR3: TGTGCCTACCTTAGCGGGGGGGTTTACAATGAGCAGTTCTTC. Translated, it gives CAYLSGGVYNEQFF.

The chain joins TRBV5-6 to TRBJ2-2; unclear D gene. The V and J ends lost 4 bases and 8 bases respectively, with 18 bases between them. This CDR3 is built from 15 residues. Germline V gene sequence: CDR1 SGHDT, CDR2 YYEEEE. The CDR3 coding sequence is TGTGCCAGCAGCCCACCACCCCCCCTTCAGGGGGAGCTGTTTTTT. Amino acid sequence: CASSPPPPLQGELFF.

The rearrangement uses TRBV7-6 and TRBJ1-1, with D uncertain. The CDR3 runs 15 residues. V lost 0 bases and J 0 bases, leaving 8 bases between the germline ends. Per the germline V gene, CDR1 is SGHVS and CDR2 is FNYEAQ. CDR3 in amino acids: CASSLASGLNTEAFF. The CDR3 DNA sequence: TGTGCCAGCAGCTTAGCAAGCGGGTTGAACACTGAAGCTTTCTTT.

The rearrangement links TRBV6-5 to TRBJ2-3, with 13 bases that match TRBD2. This CDR3 spans 15 amino acids. The germline gives CDR1 MNHEY, CDR2 SVGAGI. Trimming at V came to 6 bases and at J to 4 bases, leaving 4 bases not matched to a gene. CDR3 region: CASRRTSGGSDTQYF. CDR3 bases: TGTGCCAGCAGGCGGACTAGCGGGGGTTCAGATACGCAGTATTTT.

J is TRBJ1-5 and V is TRBV15, with 8 positions matching TRBD1. CDR1 LNHNV and CDR2 YYDKDF come from the germline V gene (reference sequence). This CDR3 spans 15 amino acids. Trimming removed 5 bases from V and 6 bases from J; junction bases left unmatched: 9. CDR3 bases: TGTGCCACCAGCCCAGATGCAGGGGGCTCTCAGCCCCAGCATTTT. Its protein product is CATSPDAGGSQPQHF. Combining the CDR3 with reference TRBV15 and TRBJ1-5 gives the whole variable domain DAMVIQNPRYQVTQFGKPVTLSCSQTLNHNVMYWYQQKSSQAPKLLFHYYDKDFNNEADTPDNFQSRRPNTSFCFLDIRSPGLGDTAMYLCATSPDAGGSQPQHFGDGTRLSIL.

The chain employs TRBV5-1 and TRBJ2-1; 8 bases map to TRBD2. Germline trimming cut 7 bases from V and 0 bases from J; bases unmatched to any gene: 9. There are 16 residues in the CDR3. Germline loops: CDR1 SGHRS, CDR2 YFSETQ. The CDR3 bases are TGCGCCAGCGGACCACTAGCGGCCAGCTCCTACAATGAGCAGTTCTTC. It codes for CASGPLAASSYNEQFF.

The rearrangement uses TRBV15 and TRBJ1-1; D is undetermined. V was shortened by 2 bases and J by 5 bases, with 12 bases between the two germline ends. The CDR3 runs 14 residues. Germline V gives CDR1 LNHNV, CDR2 YYDKDF (reference sequence). The DNA of the CDR3 is TGTGCCACCAGCAGACCCACTTCATATACTGAAGCTTTCTTT. This sequence encodes CATSRPTSYTEAFF.

This rearrangement joins TRBV27 to TRBJ1-2; the match to TRBD1 covers 7 bases. This CDR3 is 16 amino acids long. Germline CDR1 is MNHEY and CDR2 is SMNVEV (reference sequence). V shed 7 bases and J 4 bases; nucleotides not matched to a gene: 15. Here the CDR3 reads CASTPLGGLGGYGYTF. CDR3 nucleotide sequence: TGTGCCAGCACTCCCCTAGGGGGCCTCGGGGGCTATGGCTACACCTTC.

This rearrangement joins TRBV2 to TRBJ2-7, with 9 bases fitting TRBD1. The CDR3 has 14 amino acids. The trim removed 7 bases at V and 2 bases at J, leaving 6 bases unmatched. Germline loops: CDR1 SNHLY, CDR2 FYNNEI. CDR3 region: CASTGTGLTYEQYF. CDR3 bases: TGTGCCAGCACCGGGACAGGGCTCACCTACGAGCAGTACTTC.

The V gene is TRBV14, the J gene TRBJ2-3, with D tentatively TRBD2 (5 bases). Germline-derived CDR1 and CDR2 are SGHDN and FVKESK. With 1 base removed from V and 4 bases from J, the gap between germline ends came to 6 bases. The CDR3 has 13 amino acids. DNA for the CDR3: TGTGCCAGCAGCCAAGCGGGGTCAGATACGCAGTATTTT. This translates into CASSQAGSDTQYF.

The gene calls are TRBV14 and TRBJ2-7; 7 positions agree with TRBD2. The V segment lost 0 bases and the J segment 5 bases; nucleotides outside the gene matches: 7. CDR3 length: 15 residues. Germline V CDR1 and CDR2: SGHDN, FVKESK. As DNA, the CDR3 is TGTGCCAGCAGCCAAGACGTGACTAGCTTTGACGAGCAGTACTTC. It yields the protein CASSQDVTSFDEQYF.

The chain combines TRBV10-2 with TRBJ1-3; D not resolved. From germline, CDR1 is WSHSY and CDR2 SAAADI. This CDR3 contains 13 residues. Between the trimmed V and J ends, which lost 3 bases and 6 bases, there was a span of 9 bases. The chain's CDR3 is CASSDARENTIYF. CDR3 DNA: TGCGCCAGCAGTGACGCGAGGGAAAACACCATATATTTT.

This rearrangement joins TRBV4-1 to TRBJ2-1; TRBD2 aligns across 7 bases. The germline gives CDR1 MGHRA, CDR2 YSYEKL. The V gene end was trimmed by 7 bases and the J gene end by 7 bases; junction bases not matched to a gene: 4. The CDR3 is 12 residues long. The CDR3: CASMGGSNEQFF. In DNA, the CDR3 is TGCGCCAGCATGGGGGGGTCGAATGAGCAGTTCTTC.

The CDR3 region has the DNA TGTGCCAGCAGTTTCGCCGGGAATATGATTAGCTCCTACAATGAGCAGTTCTTC. Translation: CASSFAGNMISSYNEQFF. This chain connects TRBV27 to TRBJ2-1; a possible D gene is TRBD2 (5 bases). The germline gives CDR1 MNHEY, CDR2 SMNVEV (reference sequence). V was trimmed by 3 bases and J by 0 bases, leaving 18 bases between them. The CDR3 extends over 18 amino acids.

V gene TRBV5-4 combines with J gene TRBJ1-1; 10 nucleotides agree with TRBD1. The germline V gene encodes CDR1 SGHNT and CDR2 YYREEE (reference sequence). The CDR3 runs 17 residues. V lost 2 bases to trimming and J lost 0 bases; unmatched junction nucleotides: 7. The CDR3 loop is CASSFTGTGDLNTEAFF. The CDR3 DNA sequence: TGTGCCAGCAGCTTTACCGGGACAGGGGACTTGAACACTGAAGCTTTCTTT.